The 27 T cell receptor beta chains in this list originate from one sample, sequenced in a study of blood T cell repertoires in COVID-19. Data came from immunoSEQ multiplex PCR; TCRdb stores just in-frame clones and leaves some out. In the table there are some 300,000 clones, around 89% of which are singletons. Material: peripheral blood. The origin of the receptors is a woman between 40 and 55 years old with COVID-19, enrolled during active disease.

In regard to this clone: The junction shows a germline mismatch at one end, possibly a read error. The chain links TRBV7-9 to TRBJ2-2, with 7 positions matching TRBD1. The germline CDR1 and CDR2 sequences are SEHNR and FQNEAQ (reference sequence). The CDR3 totals 19 residues. The CDR3 coding sequence is TGTGCCAGCAGCTTAGCGAAGGGACAGAAGTCAACCGCGACCGGAGAGCTGTTTTTT. Translation: CASSLAKGQKSTATGELFF.

CDR3 residues: CASSHLSREKETQYF. CDR3 coding DNA: TGTGCCAGCAGTCACCTCTCGCGGGAAAAAGAGACCCAGTACTTC. V gene TRBV6-2 or TRBV6-3 combines with J gene TRBJ2-5, with a possible D match to TRBD2 (6 bases). Trimming took 5 bases from V and 3 from J, leaving 16 bases between them. CDR1 and CDR2 from the germline V gene are MNHEY and SVGEGT. The CDR3 spans 15 residues.

The CDR3 bases are TGTGCCTGGGAACAGGATTGGGGCACTGAAGCTTTCTTT. This translates into CAWEQDWGTEAFF. J is TRBJ1-1 and V is TRBV30, with D possibly TRBD1 on 5 matching bases. The CDR3 covers 13 residues. V shed 5 bases and J shed 4 bases, with 14 bases lying between them. CDR1 and CDR2 from the germline V gene are GTSNPN and SVGIG (reference sequence).

The chain uses TRBV4-2 and TRBJ2-5, with a weak D call TRBD2 (5 bases). Germline CDR1 LGHNA, CDR2 YNFKEQ. The germline V and J ends were trimmed by 5 bases and 0 bases, with 13 bases remaining between them. CDR3 size: 15 residues. The CDR3 coding sequence is TGTGCCAGCAGCGCAAGTACAGCGGACCAAGAGACCCAGTACTTC. Translated: CASSASTADQETQYF.

This sequence joins TRBV11-3 and TRBJ2-5; 10 bases align to TRBD1. The length of the CDR3 is 14 residues. V shed 5 bases, J shed 5 bases, and the junction held 5 bases outside the gene matches. Germline V gives CDR1 SGHNT, CDR2 YENEEA. The CDR3 coding sequence is TGTGCCAGCAGCCCGGGACAGGGGTTCGAGACCCAGTACTTC. Translation gives CASSPGQGFETQYF.

This clone was seen a single time. The gene calls are TRBV7-2 and TRBJ2-3; D is ambiguous. Trimming removed 4 bases from V and 3 bases from J, with 5 bases in between. There are 12 residues in the CDR3. Germline loops: CDR1 SGHTA, CDR2 FQGNSA. The CDR3 DNA is TGTGCCAGCAGCTCTCGGACAGATACGCAGTATTTT. Protein sequence: CASSSRTDTQYF.

This chain joins TRBV10-3 and TRBJ2-2; 7 nucleotides align to TRBD1. The CDR3 sequence is 11 residues long. Germline CDR1 and CDR2: ENHRY and SYGVKD. The trim removed 9 bases at V and 6 bases at J, leaving 1 base unmatched. This CDR3 is CAIDRAGELFF. DNA for the CDR3: TGTGCCATAGACAGGGCCGGGGAGCTGTTTTTT.

A single count supports this clone. CDR3 protein: CASSLDYRGPYEQYF. As DNA, the CDR3 is TGTGCCAGCAGCTTAGATTACAGGGGGCCGTACGAGCAGTACTTC. This chain links TRBV11-2 with TRBJ2-7, with 9 nucleotides matching TRBD1. Germline V gene lookup returns CDR1 SGHAT and CDR2 FQNNGV. The J segment lost 4 bases and the V segment lost 0 bases, leaving 4 bases of the junction unmatched. This CDR3 has 15 amino acids.

The chain links TRBV29-1 to TRBJ1-5; tentatively, D is TRBD1 (5 bases). The CDR3 is made up of 13 amino acids. The V gene's germline CDR1 is SQVTM and CDR2 ANQGSEA. V was pared by 6 bases and J by 8 bases, with 17 bases between. The CDR3 reads CSVAGDPGEPQHF. CDR3 DNA sequence: TGCAGCGTCGCGGGGGACCCGGGAGAGCCCCAGCATTTT.

The chain links TRBV24-1 to TRBJ2-1, with 11 bases that match TRBD2. CDR1 is KGHDR and CDR2 is SFDVKD in the germline V gene. Trimming cost V 4 bases and J 7 bases; bases outside gene matches: 8. The CDR3 sequence is 16 residues long. CDR3 coding DNA: TGTGCCACCAGTGACCCAACTAGCGGGAGTATTAATGAGCAGTTCTTC. It encodes CATSDPTSGSINEQFF.

The chain recombines TRBV28 with TRBJ2-1; 8 bases are a match to TRBD2. The CDR3 has 16 amino acids. V was pared by 4 bases and J by 9 bases, with 14 bases of the junction left unmatched. The germline V gene has CDR1 MDHEN and CDR2 SYDVKM. CDR3 amino acids: CASSWESGSERSEQFF. In DNA form, the CDR3 reads TGTGCCAGCAGTTGGGAGAGCGGGAGTGAAAGGAGTGAGCAGTTCTTC.

The chain uses TRBV7-9 and TRBJ2-7; 12 bases fit TRBD2. The germline V gene encodes CDR1 SEHNR and CDR2 FQNEAQ (reference sequence). The CDR3 loop spans 17 amino acids. Germline trimming cut 5 bases from V and 5 bases from J; bases unmatched to any gene: 13. The CDR3 coding sequence is TGTGCCAGCAGCCTGCGGCGACTAGCGGGAGAGGGAAACGAGCAGTACTTC. This encodes CASSLRRLAGEGNEQYF.

The V call is TRBV10-3, the J call TRBJ1-4; no clear D gene. Per germline, CDR1 ENHRY and CDR2 SYGVKD. There are 15 residues in the CDR3. The V end was cut by 5 bases, the J end by 0 bases, with 10 bases between. The DNA of the CDR3 is TGTGCCATCAGTCCGGCGGGTGCAACTAATGAAAAACTGTTTTTT. It encodes CAISPAGATNEKLFF.

This chain uses TRBV30 with TRBJ1-5, with a weak D call TRBD1 (5 bases). Germline V gene lookup returns CDR1 GTSNPN and CDR2 SVGIG (reference sequence). V was shortened by 0 bases and J by 4 bases, with 13 bases between the two germline ends. The CDR3 runs to 15 residues. CDR3 sequence reads: CAWSVQGDPNQPQHF. The CDR3 coding sequence is TGTGCCTGGAGTGTACAAGGGGATCCTAATCAGCCCCAGCATTTT.

The genes are TRBV7-2 and TRBJ2-2; TRBD2 agrees at 15 bases. This CDR3 has 19 residues. CDR1 SGHTA and CDR2 FQGNSA come from the germline V gene. The V and J ends lost 1 base and 0 bases, in that order; junction bases with no gene match: 3. The CDR3 here is CASSLVGLAGGPNTGELFF. The DNA of the CDR3 is TGTGCCAGCAGCTTAGTAGGACTAGCGGGAGGGCCGAACACCGGGGAGCTGTTTTTT.

J is TRBJ2-7 and V is TRBV6-5; D gene uncertain. The V gene's germline CDR1 is MNHEY and CDR2 SVGAGI. The CDR3 runs 13 residues. V was shortened by 7 bases and J by 0 bases, with 10 bases between the two germline ends. CDR3 protein: CASTGPRSYEQYF. CDR3 DNA: TGTGCCAGCACCGGTCCGCGCTCCTACGAGCAGTACTTC.

The rearrangement joins TRBV5-1 to TRBJ1-6, with D possibly matching TRBD1 (6 bases). The V end lost 3 bases, the J end lost 8 bases, and 15 bases lay between the germline ends. Germline-derived CDR1 and CDR2 are SGHRS and YFSETQ. The CDR3 covers 15 residues. The CDR3 nucleotides are TGCGCCAGCAGCTCGGGGGGCCAGGGGTATTCACCCCTCCACTTT. Its translation is CASSSGGQGYSPLHF.

The chain couples TRBV7-3 to TRBJ2-1; no firm D call. This CDR3 is built from 14 residues. Trimming left V 5 bases short and J 2 bases short, with 10 bases between. Germline CDR1 is SGHTA and CDR2 is FQGTGA. CDR3 nucleotides: TGTGCCAGCAGCCCAACGGGTACCTACAATGAGCAGTTCTTC. This translates into CASSPTGTYNEQFF.

The chain employs TRBV7-3 and TRBJ2-1; TRBD2 agrees at 10 bases. The CDR3 is 17 amino acids. Per germline, CDR1 SGHTA and CDR2 FQGTGA. J lost 3 bases, V lost 5 bases, and 10 bases had no gene match. CDR3 DNA sequence: TGTGCCAGCAGCCCGTATCGGACTAGCGGAGGCTACAATGAGCAGTTCTTC. It is translated as CASSPYRTSGGYNEQFF.

The chain combines TRBV3-1 (or the pseudogene TRBV3-2) with TRBJ1-1; 7 nucleotides line up with TRBD1. V lost 3 bases to trimming and J lost 0 bases; unmatched junction nucleotides: 1. There are 14 residues in the CDR3. Looked up from germline, CDR1 is LGHDT and CDR2 is YNNKEL (reference sequence). The CDR3 region is CASSHRGLNTEAFF. The CDR3 DNA reads TGTGCCAGCAGCCACAGGGGGTTGAACACTGAAGCTTTCTTT.

The chain couples TRBV28 to TRBJ1-6; 7 positions agree with TRBD1. V gave up 3 bases and J gave up 0 bases; unmatched junction bases: 5. CDR3 size: 17 residues. Germline CDR1 MDHEN, CDR2 SYDVKM. The CDR3: CASSFVTGRSYNSPLHF. Here the CDR3 DNA reads TGTGCCAGCAGTTTTGTGACAGGGCGCTCCTATAATTCACCCCTCCACTTT.

The chain has TRBV11-2 and TRBJ2-3; 7 bases align to TRBD1. CDR3 length: 15 residues. J was trimmed by 2 bases and V by 1 base; bases with no gene match: 3. Germline values: CDR1 SGHAT, CDR2 FQNNGV. This CDR3 reads CASSLVRGPTDTQYF. CDR3 DNA: TGTGCCAGCAGCTTAGTGAGGGGGCCCACAGATACGCAGTATTTT.

J is TRBJ1-2 and V is TRBV28; TRBD1 agrees at 7 bases. CDR3 size: 16 residues. V lost 3 bases to trimming and J lost 8 bases; unmatched junction nucleotides: 15. Germline CDR1 is MDHEN and CDR2 is SYDVKM. The CDR3 bases are TGTGCCAGCAGTTTCCGACGGGCCAGGGGGAAAATGGGCTACACCTTC. Amino acid sequence: CASSFRRARGKMGYTF.

The V gene is TRBV19, the J gene TRBJ1-6; TRBD1 matches at 10 bases. In germline, CDR1 is LNHDA, CDR2 SQIVND (reference sequence). This CDR3 region has 15 residues. V lost 6 bases and J lost 8; bases outside the gene matches: 7. CDR3 bases: TGTGCCAGTAGCTCCTGGACAGGGGGTGATTCACCCCTCCACTTT. It encodes CASSSWTGGDSPLHF.

This clone has only one observation. The chain employs TRBV3-1 (or the pseudogene TRBV3-2) and TRBJ1-5; no clear D. V was trimmed by 1 base and J by 1 base, leaving 5 bases between them. This CDR3 has 14 amino acids. Germline V lookup: CDR1 LGHDT, CDR2 YNNKEL (reference sequence). This CDR3 reads CASSQGQSNQPQHF. The CDR3, as DNA: TGTGCCAGCAGCCAAGGACAAAGCAATCAGCCCCAGCATTTT.

The chain combines TRBV27 with TRBJ2-2, with TRBD2 matching 9 bases. Germline CDR1 reads MNHEY; CDR2 reads SMNVEV (reference sequence). Trimming at V came to 3 bases and at J to 6 bases, leaving 14 bases not matched to a gene. The CDR3 has 18 residues. The CDR3 DNA reads as TGTGCCAGCAGTTTTTTCGTCCCAGGCGGGAGGGGGGCCGGGGAGCTGTTTTTT. Amino acids: CASSFFVPGGRGAGELFF.

This chain connects TRBV6-2 or TRBV6-3 to TRBJ1-2; D gene uncertain. The germline CDR1 and CDR2 sequences are MNHEY and SVGEGT. This CDR3 comprises 14 residues. The germline V and J ends were trimmed by 6 bases and 1 base, with 12 bases remaining between them. CDR3 amino acids: CASRPPTFNYGYTF. DNA of the CDR3: TGTGCCAGCAGACCTCCGACATTTAACTATGGCTACACCTTC.